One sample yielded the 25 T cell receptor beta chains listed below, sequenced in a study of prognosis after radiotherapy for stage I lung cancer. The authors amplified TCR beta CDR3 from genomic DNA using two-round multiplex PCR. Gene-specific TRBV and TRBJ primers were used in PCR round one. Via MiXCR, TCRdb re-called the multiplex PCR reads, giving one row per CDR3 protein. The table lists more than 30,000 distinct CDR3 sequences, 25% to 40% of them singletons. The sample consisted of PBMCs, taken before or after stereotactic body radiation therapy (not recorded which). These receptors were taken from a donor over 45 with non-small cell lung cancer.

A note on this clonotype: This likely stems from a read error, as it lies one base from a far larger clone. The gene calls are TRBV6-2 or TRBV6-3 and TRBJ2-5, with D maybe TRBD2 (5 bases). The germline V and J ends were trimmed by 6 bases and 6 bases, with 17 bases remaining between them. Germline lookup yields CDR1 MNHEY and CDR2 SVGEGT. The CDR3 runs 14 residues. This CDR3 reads CASRQRLGRKTQYF. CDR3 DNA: TGTGCCAGCAGACAAAGACTGGGGAGAAAGACCCAGTACTTC.

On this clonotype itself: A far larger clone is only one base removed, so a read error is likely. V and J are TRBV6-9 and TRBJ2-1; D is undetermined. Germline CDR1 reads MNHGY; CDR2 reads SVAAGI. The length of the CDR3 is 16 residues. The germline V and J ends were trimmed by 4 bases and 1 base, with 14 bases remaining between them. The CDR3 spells CASSSHMVSSYNEQFF. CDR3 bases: TGTGCCAGCAGTTCGCACATGGTCTCATCCTACAATGAGCAGTTCTTC.

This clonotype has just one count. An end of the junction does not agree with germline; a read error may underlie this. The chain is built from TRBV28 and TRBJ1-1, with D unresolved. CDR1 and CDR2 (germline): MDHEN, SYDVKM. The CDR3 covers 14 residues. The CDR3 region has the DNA TGTGCCAGCAGTTTTGGAGAGATGAAAACTGAAGCTTTCTTT. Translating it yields CASSFGEMKTEAFF. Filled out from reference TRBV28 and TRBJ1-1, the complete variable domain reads DVKVTQSSRYLVKRTGEKVFLECVQDMDHENMFWYRQDPGLGLRLIYFSYDVKMKEKGDIPEGYSVSREKKERFSLILESASTNQTSMYLCASSFGEMKTEAFFGQGTRLTVV.

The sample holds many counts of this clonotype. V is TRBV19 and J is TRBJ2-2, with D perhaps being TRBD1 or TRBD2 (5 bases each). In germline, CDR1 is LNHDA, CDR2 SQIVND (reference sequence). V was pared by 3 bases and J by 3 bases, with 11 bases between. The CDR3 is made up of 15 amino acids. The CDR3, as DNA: TGTGCCAGTAGTATGGGATGGGACGACACCGGGGAGCTGTTTTTT. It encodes CASSMGWDDTGELFF.

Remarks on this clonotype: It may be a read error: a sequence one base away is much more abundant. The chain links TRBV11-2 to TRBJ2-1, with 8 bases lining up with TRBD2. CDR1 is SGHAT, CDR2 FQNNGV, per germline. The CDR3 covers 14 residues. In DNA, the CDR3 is TGTGCCAGCAGCTCGGGACTAGGGGGGGATGAGCATTTCTTC. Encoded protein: CASSSGLGGDEHFF. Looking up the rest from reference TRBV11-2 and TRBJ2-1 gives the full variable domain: EAGVAQSPRYKIIEKRQSVAFWCNPISGHATLYWYQQILGQGPKLLIQFQNNGVVDDSQLPKDRFSAERLKGVDSTLKIQPAKLEDSAVYLCASSSGLGGDEHFFGPGTRLTVL.

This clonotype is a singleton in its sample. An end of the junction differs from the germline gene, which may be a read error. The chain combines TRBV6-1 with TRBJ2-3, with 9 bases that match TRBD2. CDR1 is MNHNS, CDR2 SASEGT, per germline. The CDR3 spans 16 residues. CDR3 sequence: CTSSETSGRSGDTQYF. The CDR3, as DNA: TGTACCAGCAGTGAGACTAGCGGAAGATCTGGGGATACGCAGTATTTT.

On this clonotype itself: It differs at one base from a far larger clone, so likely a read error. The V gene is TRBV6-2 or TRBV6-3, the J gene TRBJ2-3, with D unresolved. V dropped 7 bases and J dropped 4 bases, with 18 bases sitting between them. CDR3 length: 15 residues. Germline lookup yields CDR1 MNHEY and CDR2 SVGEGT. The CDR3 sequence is CASTKTAGDSDTQYF. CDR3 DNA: TGTGCCAGCACCAAGACCGCTGGGGATTCAGATACGCAGTATTTT.

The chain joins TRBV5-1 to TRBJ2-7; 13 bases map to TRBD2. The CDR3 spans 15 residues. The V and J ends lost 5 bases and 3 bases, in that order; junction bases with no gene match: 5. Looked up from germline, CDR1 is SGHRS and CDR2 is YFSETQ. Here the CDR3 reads CASRAGTSGIYEQYF. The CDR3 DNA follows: TGCGCCAGCAGGGCAGGGACTAGCGGGATCTACGAGCAGTACTTC. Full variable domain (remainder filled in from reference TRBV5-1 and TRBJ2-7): KAGVTQTPRYLIKTRGQQVTLSCSPISGHRSVSWYQQTPGQGLQFLFEYFSETQRNKGNFPGRFSGRQFSNSRSEMNVSTLELGDSALYLCASRAGTSGIYEQYFGPGTRLTVT.

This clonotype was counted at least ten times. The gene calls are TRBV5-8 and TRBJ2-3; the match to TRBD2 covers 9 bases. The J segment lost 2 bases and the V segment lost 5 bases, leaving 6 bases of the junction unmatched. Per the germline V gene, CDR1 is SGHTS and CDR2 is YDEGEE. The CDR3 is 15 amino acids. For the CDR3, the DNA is TGTGCCAGCAGTCGAGCGGGAGGAAACACAGATACGCAGTATTTT. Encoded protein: CASSRAGGNTDTQYF.

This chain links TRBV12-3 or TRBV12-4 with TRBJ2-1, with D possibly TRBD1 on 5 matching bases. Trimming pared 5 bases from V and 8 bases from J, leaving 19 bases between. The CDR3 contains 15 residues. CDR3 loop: CASSPPLRQIDEQFF. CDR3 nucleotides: TGTGCCAGCAGTCCCCCCTTACGACAGATCGATGAGCAGTTCTTC.

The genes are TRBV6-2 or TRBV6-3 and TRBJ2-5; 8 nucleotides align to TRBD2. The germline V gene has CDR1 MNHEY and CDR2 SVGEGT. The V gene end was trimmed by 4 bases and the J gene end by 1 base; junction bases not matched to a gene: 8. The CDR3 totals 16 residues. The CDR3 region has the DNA TGTGCCAGCAGTTCACACGCGAGCGGGAGCCAAGAGACCCAGTACTTC. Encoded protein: CASSSHASGSQETQYF.

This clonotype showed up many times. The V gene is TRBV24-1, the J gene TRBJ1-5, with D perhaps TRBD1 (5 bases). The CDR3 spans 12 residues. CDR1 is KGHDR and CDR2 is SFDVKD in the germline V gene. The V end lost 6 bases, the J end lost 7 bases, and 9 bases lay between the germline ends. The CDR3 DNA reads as TGTGCCACCAGTTACGGGGGGCAGCCCCAGCATTTT. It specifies CATSYGGQPQHF.

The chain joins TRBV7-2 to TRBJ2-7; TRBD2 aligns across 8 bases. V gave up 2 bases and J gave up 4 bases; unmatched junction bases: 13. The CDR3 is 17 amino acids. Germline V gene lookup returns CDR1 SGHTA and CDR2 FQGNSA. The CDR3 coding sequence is TGTGCCAGCAGCTTACTTTCTGTCGGGAGGGCCTTGTACGAGCAGTACTTC. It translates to CASSLLSVGRALYEQYF. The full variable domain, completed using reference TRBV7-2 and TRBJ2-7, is GAGVSQSPSNKVTEKGKDVELRCDPISGHTALYWYRQSLGQGLEFLIYFQGNSAPDKSGLPSDRFSAERTGGSVSTLTIQRTQQEDSAVYLCASSLLSVGRALYEQYFGPGTRLTVT.

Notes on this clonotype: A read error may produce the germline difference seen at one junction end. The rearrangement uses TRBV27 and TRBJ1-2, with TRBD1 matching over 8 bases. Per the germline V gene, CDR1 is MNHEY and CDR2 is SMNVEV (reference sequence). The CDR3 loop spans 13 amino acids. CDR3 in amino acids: CASIFLQGDGYTF. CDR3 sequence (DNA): TGTGCCAGCATTTTCTTACAGGGGGATGGCTATACCTTC.

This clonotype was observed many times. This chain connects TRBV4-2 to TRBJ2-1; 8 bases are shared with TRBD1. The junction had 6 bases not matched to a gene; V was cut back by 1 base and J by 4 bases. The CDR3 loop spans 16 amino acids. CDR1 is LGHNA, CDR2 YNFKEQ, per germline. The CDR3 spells CASSQVGQGVYNEQFF. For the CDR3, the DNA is TGTGCCAGCAGCCAAGTTGGACAGGGAGTTTACAATGAGCAGTTCTTC.

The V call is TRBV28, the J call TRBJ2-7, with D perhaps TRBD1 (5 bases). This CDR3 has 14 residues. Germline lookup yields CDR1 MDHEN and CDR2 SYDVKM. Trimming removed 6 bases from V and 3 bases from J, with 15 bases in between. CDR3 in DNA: TGTGCCAGCAGGAGAACCCAAGGGGTCTACGAGCAGTACTTC. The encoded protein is CASRRTQGVYEQYF.

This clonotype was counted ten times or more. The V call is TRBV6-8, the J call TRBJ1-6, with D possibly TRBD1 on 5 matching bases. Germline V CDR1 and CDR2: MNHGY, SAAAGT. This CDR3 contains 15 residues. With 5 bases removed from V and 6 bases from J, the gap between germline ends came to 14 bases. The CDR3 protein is CASSQGSPSNSPLHF. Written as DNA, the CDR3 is TGTGCCAGCAGTCAGGGCTCTCCCTCTAATTCACCCCTCCACTTT.

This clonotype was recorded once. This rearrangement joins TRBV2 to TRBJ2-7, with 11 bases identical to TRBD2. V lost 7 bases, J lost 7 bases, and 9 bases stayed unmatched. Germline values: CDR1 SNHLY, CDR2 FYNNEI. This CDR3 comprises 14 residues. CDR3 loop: CASTLLAGVFEQYF. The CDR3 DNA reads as TGTGCCAGCACCTTACTAGCGGGAGTTTTTGAGCAGTACTTC.

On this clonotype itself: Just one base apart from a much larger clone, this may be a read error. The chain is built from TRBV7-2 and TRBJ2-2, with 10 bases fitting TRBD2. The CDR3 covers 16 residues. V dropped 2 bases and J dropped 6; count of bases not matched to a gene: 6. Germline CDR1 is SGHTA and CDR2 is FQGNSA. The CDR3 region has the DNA TGTGCCAGCAGCTTATTTGCAGCGGGAGGGGCCGGGGAGCTGTTTTTT. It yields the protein CASSLFAAGGAGELFF.

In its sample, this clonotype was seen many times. Here the CDR3 DNA reads TGTGCCAGCAAAGCCCAACTAGGTACCTCGGTTGAGCAGTTCTTC. It is translated as CASKAQLGTSVEQFF. V and J are TRBV2 and TRBJ2-1; D is perhaps TRBD2 (5 bases). Germline V lookup: CDR1 SNHLY, CDR2 FYNNEI. This CDR3 contains 15 residues. Trimming stripped 7 bases from V and 9 bases from J, with 22 bases between.

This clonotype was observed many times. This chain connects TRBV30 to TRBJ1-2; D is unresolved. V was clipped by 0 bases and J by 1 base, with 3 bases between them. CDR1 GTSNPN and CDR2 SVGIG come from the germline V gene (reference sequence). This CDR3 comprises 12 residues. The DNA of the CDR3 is TGTGCCTGGAGTGTTAGTAACTATGGCTACACCTTC. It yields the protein CAWSVSNYGYTF.

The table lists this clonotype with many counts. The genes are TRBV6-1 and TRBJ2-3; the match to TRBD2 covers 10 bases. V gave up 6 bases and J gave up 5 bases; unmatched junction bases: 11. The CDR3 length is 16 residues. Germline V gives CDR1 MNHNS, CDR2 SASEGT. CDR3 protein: CASSLSLAGVVDTQYF. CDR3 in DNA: TGTGCCAGCAGCCTATCTCTAGCGGGAGTGGTAGATACGCAGTATTTT.

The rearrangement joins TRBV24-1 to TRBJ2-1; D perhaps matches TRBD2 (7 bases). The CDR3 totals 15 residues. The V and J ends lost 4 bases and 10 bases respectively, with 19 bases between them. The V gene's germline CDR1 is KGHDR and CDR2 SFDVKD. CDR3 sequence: CATSEKGGRGTEQFF. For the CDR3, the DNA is TGTGCCACCAGTGAGAAGGGTGGGAGGGGGACCGAGCAGTTCTTC.

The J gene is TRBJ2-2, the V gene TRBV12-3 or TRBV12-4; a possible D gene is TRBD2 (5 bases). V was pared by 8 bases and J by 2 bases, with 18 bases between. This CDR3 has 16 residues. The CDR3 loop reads CASLPPRSGNTGELFF. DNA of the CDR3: TGTGCCAGCCTTCCCCCTCGGAGCGGAAACACCGGGGAGCTGTTTTTT.

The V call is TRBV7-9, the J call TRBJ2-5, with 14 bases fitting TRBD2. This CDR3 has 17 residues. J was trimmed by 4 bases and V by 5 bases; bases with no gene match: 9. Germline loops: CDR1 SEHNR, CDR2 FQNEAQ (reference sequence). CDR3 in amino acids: CASSPRLAGGPRETQYF. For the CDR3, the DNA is TGTGCCAGCAGCCCGAGACTAGCGGGAGGGCCTCGAGAGACCCAGTACTTC.